This T cell receptor beta chain stems from a study of blood T cells in healthy people across ages. General study findings and limits: The study could not conclusively compare naive and antigen-experienced cells, given its unsorted PBMCs. Per-million-T-cell TCR beta diversity fell roughly linearly with age. There were more naive CD4+ cells and higher diversity in long-lived donors than in aged donors.

The V gene's germline CDR1 is SEHNR and CDR2 FQNEAQ (reference sequence). The length of the CDR3 is 14 residues. V lost 4 bases to trimming and J lost 3 bases, with 7 bases between them. A remark on this clonotype: Antigen: not known.

The second PCR ran about 6 to 11 cycles with a sample-barcoded 5' primer and J-beta primers. Researchers report that each sample yielded at least 3 million CDR3-containing paired-end reads. TCRdb passed the 5' RACE reads through MiXCR, listing each CDR3 protein once. Here the sample spans roughly 410,000 distinct CDR3 sequences, 45% to 60% being singletons. V is TRBV7-9 and J is TRBJ2-6; D gene uncertain. This clonotype was sampled from a man aged 55 to 70 in good health. Sequenced input: blood. The CDR3 reads CASSSMVGANVLTF. The CDR3 nucleotides are TGTGCCAGCAGCTCCATGGTTGGGGCCAACGTCCTGACTTTC.